Following are 15 T cell receptor beta chains from one sample sequenced in a study of CD8+CD57+ T cells in acquired aplastic anemia. Those patients picked for sequencing had displayed CD8+CD57+ cell expansion on flow cytometry. The template for TCR beta VDJ and CDR3 sequence profiling was genomic DNA. Each CDR3 protein is one row after TCRdb ran MiXCR on the reads. In the table there are 260,000 or so distinct CDR3 sequences, around half of which are singletons. Material for sequencing was sorted CD4+, CD8+, or CD8+CD57+ T cells (not recorded which) from PBMCs. These TCRs come from a human donor with aplastic anemia.

This clonotype was seen many times. This rearrangement joins TRBV12-3 or TRBV12-4 to TRBJ2-7; D is uncertain. CDR3 length equals 15 residues. V lost 7 bases and J 3 bases, leaving 19 bases between the germline ends. CDR3 sequence reads: CASTSSWADNYEQYF. The CDR3 nucleotides are TGTGCCAGCACCTCTTCCTGGGCCGATAACTACGAGCAGTACTTC.

This clonotype was seen more than once but under ten times. The J gene is TRBJ1-4, the V gene TRBV28; the D is unclear. The CDR3 is 12 residues long. V dropped 3 bases and J dropped 8 bases, with 7 bases sitting between them. Germline V CDR1 and CDR2: MDHEN, SYDVKM. The CDR3 here is CASSFYKEKLFF. The CDR3 DNA sequence: TGTGCCAGCAGTTTTTATAAGGAAAAACTGTTTTTT.

This clonotype was observed many times. The V call is TRBV7-9, the J call TRBJ1-2, with 10 bases fitting TRBD1. J lost 1 base, V lost 5 bases, and 7 bases had no gene match. The length of the CDR3 is 16 residues. CDR1 and CDR2 from the germline V gene are SEHNR and FQNEAQ (reference sequence). The CDR3 sequence: CASSPRTGGVNYGYTF. The CDR3 DNA reads TGTGCCAGCAGCCCGCGGACAGGGGGAGTTAACTATGGCTACACCTTC. Variable domain in full (rest from reference TRBV7-9 and TRBJ1-2): DTGVSQNPRHKITKRGQNVTFRCDPISEHNRLYWYRQTLGQGPEFLTYFQNEAQLEKSRLLSDRFSAERPKGSFSTLEIQRTEQGDSAMYLCASSPRTGGVNYGYTFGSGTRLTVV.

The rearrangement links TRBV15 to TRBJ2-1; TRBD1 matches 7 bases. The ends lost 7 bases at V and 1 base at J; junction bases unmatched: 7. The CDR3 runs to 15 residues. Germline V gene data show CDR1 as LNHNV and CDR2 as YYDKDF (reference sequence). Here the CDR3 DNA reads TGTGCCACCAAGCAGTTGGGACAGTCCTACAATGAGCAGTTCTTC. Translated, it gives CATKQLGQSYNEQFF.

This rearrangement joins TRBV24-1 to TRBJ1-2, with D unresolved. The CDR3 is made up of 14 amino acids. Between the trimmed V and J ends, which lost 5 bases and 7 bases, there was a span of 16 bases. Germline loops: CDR1 KGHDR, CDR2 SFDVKD. The CDR3 here is CATSGSRPTSGYTF. For the CDR3, the DNA is TGTGCCACCAGTGGATCCAGACCTACCTCTGGCTACACCTTC.

The CDR3 loop is CASSPTELRNTEAFF. DNA for the CDR3: TGTGCCAGCAGCCCAACGGAACTGAGGAACACTGAAGCTTTCTTT. This sequence joins TRBV11-2 and TRBJ1-1; D is unclear. Trimming cost V 5 bases and J 1 base, with 14 bases left between them. This CDR3 comprises 15 residues. Germline V gene data show CDR1 as SGHAT and CDR2 as FQNNGV. The complete variable domain, with remaining parts taken from reference TRBV11-2 and TRBJ1-1, reads EAGVAQSPRYKIIEKRQSVAFWCNPISGHATLYWYQQILGQGPKLLIQFQNNGVVDDSQLPKDRFSAERLKGVDSTLKIQPAKLEDSAVYLCASSPTELRNTEAFFGQGTRLTVV.

The chain employs TRBV5-1 and TRBJ1-1, with a tentative D call TRBD1 (6 bases). The CDR3 consists of 15 residues. Trimming shortened V by 4 bases and J by 4 bases, and 17 bases separated the two germline ends. Germline values: CDR1 SGHRS, CDR2 YFSETQ. The CDR3 region is CASSQWTGGGTEAFF. As DNA, the CDR3 is TGCGCCAGCAGCCAATGGACGGGAGGGGGCACTGAAGCTTTCTTT.

This clonotype was counted many times. This rearrangement joins TRBV20-1 to TRBJ2-3; 13 positions agree with TRBD2. V gave up 0 bases and J gave up 3 bases; unmatched junction bases: 6. This CDR3 contains 17 residues. CDR1 and CDR2 (germline): DFQATT, SNEGSKA (reference sequence). The CDR3 DNA is TGCAGTGCTAGAGATCTACTAGCGGGGGGGGAGACAGATACGCAGTATTTT. This gives the protein CSARDLLAGGETDTQYF.

This clonotype was found a few times. The CDR3 loop reads CASSPPTSGTETQYF. The CDR3 bases are TGTGCCAGCAGTCCGCCGACTAGCGGCACAGAGACCCAGTACTTC. The rearrangement joins TRBV6-2 or TRBV6-3 to TRBJ2-5; 9 nucleotides agree with TRBD2. The junction had 8 bases not matched to a gene; V was cut back by 5 bases and J by 4 bases. Germline CDR1 and CDR2: MNHEY and SVGEGT. The CDR3 contains 15 residues.

CDR3 sequence reads: CATSGRTGNGYTF. CDR3 DNA: TGTGCCACCAGTGGTCGGACAGGGAATGGCTACACCTTC. The rearrangement joins TRBV24-1 to TRBJ1-2; TRBD1 matches at 8 bases. The V segment lost 5 bases and the J segment 6 bases; nucleotides outside the gene matches: 4. The CDR3 is 13 amino acids. Germline loops: CDR1 KGHDR, CDR2 SFDVKD.

The V gene is TRBV20-1, the J gene TRBJ2-1; 8 positions match TRBD1. Germline-derived CDR1 and CDR2 are DFQATT and SNEGSKA (reference sequence). The V gene end was trimmed by 2 bases and the J gene end by 5 bases; junction bases not matched to a gene: 5. This CDR3 is 14 amino acids long. The CDR3 is CSARWTGMNNEQFF. The CDR3 DNA follows: TGCAGTGCTAGATGGACAGGGATGAACAATGAGCAGTTCTTC.

The chain joins TRBV7-6 to TRBJ2-7; D possibly corresponds to TRBD1 (6 bases). V lost 5 bases and J lost 5, with 10 bases in between. CDR1 is SGHVS, CDR2 FNYEAQ, per germline. The CDR3 is 12 amino acids. This CDR3 is CASSTAGDEQYF. CDR3 DNA: TGTGCCAGCAGCACAGCAGGGGACGAGCAGTACTTC.

This clonotype has at least ten counts. The rearrangement links TRBV7-9 to TRBJ1-1; D ambiguous. This CDR3 region has 14 residues. Trimming removed 3 bases from V and 7 bases from J, with 15 bases in between. CDR1 and CDR2 (germline): SEHNR, FQNEAQ (reference sequence). CDR3 bases: TGTGCCAGCAGCTTCTTAGGAAGTCTCGATGAAGCTTTCTTT. Its translation: CASSFLGSLDEAFF.

This clonotype has at least ten counts. The V gene is TRBV15, the J gene TRBJ1-5; perhaps TRBD1 as D (6 bases). The CDR3 totals 17 residues. The V gene lost 0 bases and the J gene lost 7 bases, with 19 bases spanning the gap. Germline-derived CDR1 and CDR2 are LNHNV and YYDKDF (reference sequence). CDR3 amino acids: CATSRETGTILDQPQHF. The CDR3 DNA follows: TGTGCCACCAGCAGAGAAACCGGGACAATTTTAGACCAGCCCCAGCATTTT.

A remark on this clonotype: One end of the junction is discordant with germline, which a read error may explain. J is TRBJ2-7 and V is TRBV6-2 or TRBV6-3, with TRBD1 as a possible D gene (6 bases). Germline CDR1 reads MNHEY; CDR2 reads SVGEGT. The CDR3 runs 14 residues. The CDR3 bases are TGTGCCGGCAGCACAGGGCCCATATTATACGAGCAGTACTTC. Translated, it gives CAGSTGPILYEQYF.